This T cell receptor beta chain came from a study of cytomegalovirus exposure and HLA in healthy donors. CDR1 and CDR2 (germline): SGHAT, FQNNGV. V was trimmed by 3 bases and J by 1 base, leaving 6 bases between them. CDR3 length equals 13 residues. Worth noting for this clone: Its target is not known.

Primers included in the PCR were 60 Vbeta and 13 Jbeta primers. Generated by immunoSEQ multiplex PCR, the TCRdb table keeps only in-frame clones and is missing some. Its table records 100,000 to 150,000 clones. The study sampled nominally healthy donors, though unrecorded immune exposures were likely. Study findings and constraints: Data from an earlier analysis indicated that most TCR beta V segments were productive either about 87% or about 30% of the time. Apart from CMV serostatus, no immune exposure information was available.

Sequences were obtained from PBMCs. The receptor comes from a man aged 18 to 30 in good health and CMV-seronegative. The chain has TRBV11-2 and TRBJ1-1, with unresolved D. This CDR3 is CASSFIRNTEAFF. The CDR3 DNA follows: TGTGCCAGCAGCTTCATTAGGAACACTGAAGCTTTCTTT.